The 2 T cell receptor beta chains reported below all come from one sample, sequenced in a study of beta chain features in type 1 diabetes listed by TCRdb under 2018. Their cognate antigens are unknown. Points the paper makes about the study in general: In all four CD4+ subsets, TCRB CDR3 length was moderately but significantly shorter in type 1 diabetes patients.

The library was made by the immunoSEQ multiplex PCR assay. The entire amount of isolated RNA was reverse transcribed using the High Capacity cDNA Reverse Transcription Kit, so the sequenced TCRB transcripts were expressed ones. Here the immuneACCESS table is served through TCRdb, limited to in-frame sequences with V and J called. Missing clones are a known gap in these copies; in checked studies unresolved V genes cover under half, and the rest lacks a known reason. The sample table holds some 160,000 clones, of which around 8.6% were seen once. The leading ten clones occupy around 0.5% of the sample. Sequenced input: central memory CD4+ T cells from blood. The receptors derive from a woman under 30 with type 1 diabetes.

As DNA, the CDR3 is TGTGCCAGCAGCGAGGGAGTAGGGGGGAACACTGAAGCTTTCTTT. It codes for CASSEGVGGNTEAFF. The V gene is TRBV4-2, the J gene TRBJ1-1, with D maybe TRBD1 (6 bases). Germline values: CDR1 LGHNA, CDR2 YNFKEQ. The V end lost 5 bases, the J end lost 1 base, and 14 bases lay between the germline ends. This CDR3 has 15 amino acids.

This chain links TRBV5-1 with TRBJ2-5, with 7 bases identical to TRBD2. Germline assignment: CDR1 SGHRS and CDR2 YFSETQ. The CDR3 has 15 amino acids. Trimming at V came to 2 bases and at J to 1 base, leaving 5 bases not matched to a gene. For the CDR3, the DNA is TGCGCCAGCAGCTTTATCAGCGGGGCCCAAGAGACCCAGTACTTC. It translates to CASSFISGAQETQYF.